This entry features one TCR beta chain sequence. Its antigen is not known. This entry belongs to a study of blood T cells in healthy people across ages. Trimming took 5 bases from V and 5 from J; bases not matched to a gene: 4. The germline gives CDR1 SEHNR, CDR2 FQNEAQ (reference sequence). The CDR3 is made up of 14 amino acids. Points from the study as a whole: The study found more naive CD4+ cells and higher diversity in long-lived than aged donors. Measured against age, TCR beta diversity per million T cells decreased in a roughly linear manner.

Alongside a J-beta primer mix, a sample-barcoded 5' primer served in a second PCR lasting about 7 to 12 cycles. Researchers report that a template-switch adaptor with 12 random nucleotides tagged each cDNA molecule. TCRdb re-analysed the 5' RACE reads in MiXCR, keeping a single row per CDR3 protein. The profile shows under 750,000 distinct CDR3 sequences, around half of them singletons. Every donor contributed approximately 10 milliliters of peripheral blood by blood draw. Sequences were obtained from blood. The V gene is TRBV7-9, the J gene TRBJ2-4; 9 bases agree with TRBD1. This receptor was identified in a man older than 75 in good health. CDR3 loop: CASSRTGAENIQYF. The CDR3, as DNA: TGTGCCAGCAGCCGGACAGGGGCGGAAAACATTCAGTACTTC.